This TCR beta chain was documented in a study of shared clonotypes between healthy human individuals. The repertoire was sequenced with immunoSEQ multiplex PCR; TCRdb's copy has only in-frame clones and lacks some. The sample includes over a million clones, around four fifths of them seen just once. Study findings and constraints: Some naive CD4 clonotypes, roughly 5%, turned up in common across several donors. Large sequencing depth failed to make sorted-subset sequencing complete, rarefaction showed.

All donors were healthy HIV-negative adults lacking recent acute infections or vaccinations. On this clone itself: Its antigen is currently unknown.

Sequenced: memory CD4+ T cells sorted from blood. Subset indicated: CD45RA-negative fraction. The receptor's source is a man in his late teens or twenties in good health.

The CDR3 sequence is CASSLQGGGYTF. In DNA, the CDR3 is TGTGCCAGCAGTCTTCAGGGAGGCGGCTACACCTTC. This chain uses TRBV25-1 with TRBJ1-2; D may be TRBD1 (5 bases). This CDR3 has 12 amino acids. CDR1 and CDR2 from the germline V gene are MGHDK and SYGVNS. Trimming left V 5 bases short and J 8 bases short, with 12 bases between.